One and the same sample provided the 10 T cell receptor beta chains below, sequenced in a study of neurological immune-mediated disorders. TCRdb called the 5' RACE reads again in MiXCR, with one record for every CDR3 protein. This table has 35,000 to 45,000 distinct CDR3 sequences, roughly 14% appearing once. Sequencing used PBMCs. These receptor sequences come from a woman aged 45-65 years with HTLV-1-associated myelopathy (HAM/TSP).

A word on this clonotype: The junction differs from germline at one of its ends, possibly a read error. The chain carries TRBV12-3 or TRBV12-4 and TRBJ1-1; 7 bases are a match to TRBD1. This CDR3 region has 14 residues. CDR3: CDSSQVWDSAPAFF. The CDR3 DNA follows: TGTGACAGCAGCCAAGTCTGGGACAGTGCGCCGGCTTTCTTT.

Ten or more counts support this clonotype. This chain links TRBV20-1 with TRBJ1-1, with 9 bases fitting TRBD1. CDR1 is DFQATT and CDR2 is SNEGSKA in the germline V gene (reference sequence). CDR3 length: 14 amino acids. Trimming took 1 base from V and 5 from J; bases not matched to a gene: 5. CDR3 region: CSARATTGGTEAFF. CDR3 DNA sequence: TGCAGTGCTAGAGCAACGACAGGGGGAACTGAAGCTTTCTTT.

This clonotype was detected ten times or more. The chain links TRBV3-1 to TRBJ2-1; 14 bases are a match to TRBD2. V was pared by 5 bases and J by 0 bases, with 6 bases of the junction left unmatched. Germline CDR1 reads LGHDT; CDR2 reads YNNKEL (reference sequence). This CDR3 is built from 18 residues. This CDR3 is CASSGLAGGMTSYNEQFF. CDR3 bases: TGTGCCAGCAGCGGACTAGCGGGGGGAATGACCTCCTACAATGAGCAGTTCTTC.

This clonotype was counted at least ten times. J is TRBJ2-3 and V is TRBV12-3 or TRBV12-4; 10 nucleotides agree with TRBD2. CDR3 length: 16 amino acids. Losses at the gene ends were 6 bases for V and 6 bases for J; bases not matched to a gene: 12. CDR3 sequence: CASSLIQREGRDTQYF. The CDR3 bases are TGTGCCAGCAGCTTGATCCAGCGGGAGGGCAGGGATACGCAGTATTTT.

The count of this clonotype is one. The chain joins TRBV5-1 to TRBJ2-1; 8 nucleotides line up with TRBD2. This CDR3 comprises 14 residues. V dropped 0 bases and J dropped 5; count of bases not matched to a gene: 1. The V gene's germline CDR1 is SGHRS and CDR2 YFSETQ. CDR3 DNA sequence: TGCGCCAGCAGCTTGGCGGGAGGGCACAATGAGCAGTTCTTC. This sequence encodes CASSLAGGHNEQFF.

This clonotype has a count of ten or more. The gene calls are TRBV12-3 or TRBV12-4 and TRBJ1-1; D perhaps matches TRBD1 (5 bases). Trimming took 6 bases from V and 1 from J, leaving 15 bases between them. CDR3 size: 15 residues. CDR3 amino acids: CASSYSGYGNTEAFF. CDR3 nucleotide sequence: TGTGCCAGCAGCTATTCAGGGTATGGGAACACTGAAGCTTTCTTT.

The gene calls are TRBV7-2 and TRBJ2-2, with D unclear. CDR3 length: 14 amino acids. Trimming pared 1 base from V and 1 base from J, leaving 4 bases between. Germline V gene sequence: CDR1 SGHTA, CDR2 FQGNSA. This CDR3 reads CASSLERNTGELFF. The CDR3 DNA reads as TGTGCCAGCAGCTTAGAGAGGAACACCGGGGAGCTGTTTTTT.

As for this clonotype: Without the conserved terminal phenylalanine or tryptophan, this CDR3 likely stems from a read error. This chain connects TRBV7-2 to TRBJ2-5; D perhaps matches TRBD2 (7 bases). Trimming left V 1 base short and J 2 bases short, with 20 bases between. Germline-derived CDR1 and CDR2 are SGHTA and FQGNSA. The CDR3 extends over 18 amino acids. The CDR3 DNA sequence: TGTGCCAGCAGCTTAGGGCTCCCGGGGGGCGGACAACAAGAGACCCAGTACCTC. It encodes CASSLGLPGGGQQETQYL.

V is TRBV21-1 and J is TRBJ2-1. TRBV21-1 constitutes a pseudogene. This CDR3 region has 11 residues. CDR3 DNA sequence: TGTGCCAGCACCGTGAACAATGAGCAGTTCTTC. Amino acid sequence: CASTVNNEQFF.

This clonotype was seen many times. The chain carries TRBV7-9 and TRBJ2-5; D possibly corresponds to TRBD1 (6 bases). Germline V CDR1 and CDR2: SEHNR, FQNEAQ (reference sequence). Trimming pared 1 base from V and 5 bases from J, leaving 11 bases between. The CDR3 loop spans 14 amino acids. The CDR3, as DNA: TGTGCCAGCAGCTTAGTGGGGGCAAGGGAGACCCAGTACTTC. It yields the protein CASSLVGARETQYF.